This TCR beta chain was observed in a study of blood T cell repertoires in COVID-19. This clone showed up just a few times. Germline V gene data show CDR1 as LNHDA and CDR2 as SQIVND (reference sequence). V gave up 6 bases and J gave up 0 bases; unmatched junction bases: 9. This CDR3 spans 17 amino acids. The method was immunoSEQ multiplex PCR; TCRdb's version includes in-frame clones alone and lacks a portion of them. This sample carries 15,000 or so clones, roughly three quarters of them seen once, and the ten largest clones take 12% to 15%. The receptor comes from a man in his fifties or sixties with acute or convalescent COVID-19. The rearrangement joins TRBV19 to TRBJ1-1, with 11 bases identical to TRBD1. Source material: peripheral blood. CDR3 in amino acids: CASSLRGTGGMNTEAFF. The CDR3 region has the DNA TGTGCCAGTAGCCTGAGAGGGACAGGGGGAATGAACACTGAAGCTTTCTTT.